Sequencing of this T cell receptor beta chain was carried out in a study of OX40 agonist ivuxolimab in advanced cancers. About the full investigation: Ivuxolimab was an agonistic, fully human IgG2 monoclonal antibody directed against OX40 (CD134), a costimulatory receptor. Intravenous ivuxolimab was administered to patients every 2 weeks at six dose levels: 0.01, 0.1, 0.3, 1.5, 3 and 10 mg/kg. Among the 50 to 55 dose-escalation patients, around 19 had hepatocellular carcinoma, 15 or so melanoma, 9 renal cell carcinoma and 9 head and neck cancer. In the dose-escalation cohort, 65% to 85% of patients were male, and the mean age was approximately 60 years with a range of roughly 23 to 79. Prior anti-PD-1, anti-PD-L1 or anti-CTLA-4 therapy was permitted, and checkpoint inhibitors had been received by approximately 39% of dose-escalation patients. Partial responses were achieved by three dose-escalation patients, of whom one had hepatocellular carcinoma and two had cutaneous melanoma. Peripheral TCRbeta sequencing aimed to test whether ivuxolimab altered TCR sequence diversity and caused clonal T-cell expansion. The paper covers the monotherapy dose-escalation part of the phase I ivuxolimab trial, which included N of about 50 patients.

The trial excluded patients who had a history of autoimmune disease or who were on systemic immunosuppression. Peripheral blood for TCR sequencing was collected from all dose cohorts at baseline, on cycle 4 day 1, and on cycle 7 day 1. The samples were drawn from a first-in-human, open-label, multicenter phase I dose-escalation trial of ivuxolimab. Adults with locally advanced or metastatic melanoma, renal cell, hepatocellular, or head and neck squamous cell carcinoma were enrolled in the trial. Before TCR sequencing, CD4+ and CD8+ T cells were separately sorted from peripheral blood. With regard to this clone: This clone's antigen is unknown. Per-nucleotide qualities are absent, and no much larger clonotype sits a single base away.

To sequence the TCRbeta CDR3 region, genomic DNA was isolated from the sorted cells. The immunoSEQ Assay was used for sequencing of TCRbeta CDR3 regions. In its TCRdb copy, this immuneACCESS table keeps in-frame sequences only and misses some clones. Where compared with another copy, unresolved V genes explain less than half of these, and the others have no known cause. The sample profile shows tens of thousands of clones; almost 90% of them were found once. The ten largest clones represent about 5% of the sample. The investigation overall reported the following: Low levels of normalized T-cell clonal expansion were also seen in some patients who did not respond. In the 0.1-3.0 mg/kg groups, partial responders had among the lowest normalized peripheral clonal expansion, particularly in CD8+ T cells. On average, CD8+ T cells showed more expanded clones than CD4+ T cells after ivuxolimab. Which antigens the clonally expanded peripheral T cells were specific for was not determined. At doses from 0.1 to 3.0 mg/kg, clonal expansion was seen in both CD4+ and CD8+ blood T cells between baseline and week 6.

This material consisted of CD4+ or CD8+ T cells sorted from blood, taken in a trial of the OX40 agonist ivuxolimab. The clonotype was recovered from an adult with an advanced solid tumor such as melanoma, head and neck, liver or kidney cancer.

The CDR3 sequence is CASSEGGRTEAFF. The DNA reads as follows: TGTGCCAGCAGTGAAGGGGGGCGGACTGAAGCTTTCTTT. The sequence joins TRBV25-1 to TRBJ1-1, and possibly TRBD1, on 6 matching bases. Trimming takes 2 bases from V and 5 bases from J, and the germline ends sit 9 bases apart. Sequences MGHDK (CDR1) and SYGVNS (CDR2) are obtained from the germline V gene. Its CDR3 holds 13 amino acids, cysteine through phenylalanine. Of all the DNA, just the CDR3 is kept, 39 bases in frame from base 1.